This T cell receptor (beta chain) was captured in a study of vaccination and CD4 T cells after COVID-19. Study context: Participants were given two doses of BNT162b2 or mRNA-1273 vaccine. Stimulation of cells relied on overlapping spike peptides derived from SARS-CoV-2, HCoV-NL63, HCoV-OC43 and HCoV-229E.

This clonotype is a singleton in its sample. What it recognizes is unknown. There are 15 residues in the CDR3. CDR1 and CDR2 from the germline V gene are LNHNV and YYDKDF (reference sequence). V lost 5 bases to trimming and J lost 3 bases; unmatched junction nucleotides: 7. Oncomine TCR Beta short-read sequencing was applied to DNA from cultured CD4+ T cells. TCRdb used MiXCR to reprocess the PCR reads, holding one entry per CDR3 protein. The sample contains approximately 5,000 distinct CDR3 sequences, roughly 78% of which appear only once. Treatment noted: 10-day PBMC culture with coronavirus spike peptide pools or control peptides (ViraFEST assay). ViraFEST stimulated the growth of antigen-specific T cells using peptide pools and subsequently profiled their TCRs by sequencing.

The sample consisted of CD4+ T cells from blood, cultured in vitro. This sequence was found in a human donor who had recovered from COVID-19. The V call is TRBV15, the J call TRBJ2-5, with 9 positions matching TRBD1. CDR3 in amino acids: CATSPTGDREETQYF. The CDR3 bases are TGTGCCACCAGCCCGACGGGGGACAGGGAAGAGACCCAGTACTTC.